This T cell receptor (beta chain) is drawn from a study of T cells of healthy individuals. The germline CDR1 and CDR2 sequences are DFQATT and SNEGSKA (reference sequence). This CDR3 comprises 15 residues. J was trimmed by 2 bases and V by 3 bases; bases with no gene match: 5. One entry per CDR3 protein, called by TCRdb with MiXCR from the 5' RACE reads. The table lists about 96,000 distinct CDR3 sequences, under 20% of them singletons, with 6% to 8% in the top ten. This clonotype was counted many times. The rearrangement uses TRBV20-1 and TRBJ2-7; 12 bases match TRBD2. This TCR was recovered from a human donor in good health. The CDR3 sequence is CSARSLAGGTYEQYF. The CDR3 bases are TGCAGTGCTAGGTCACTAGCGGGGGGCACCTACGAGCAGTACTTC.